Listed below are T cell receptor beta chains from one sample, sequenced in a study of CD8 T cells in ankylosing spondylitis. MiXCR, run by TCRdb on the 5' RACE reads, gives a single entry per CDR3 protein. Of hundreds of thousands of distinct CDR3 sequences listed, 10% to 15% are singletons. Sequenced material: blood, either unsorted or a sorted T cell fraction (not recorded which). These receptors all stem from a male donor with ankylosing spondylitis. Both conserved end residues are part of each CDR3. D genes are given only for firm matches. Rows give clone size only sometimes, using once, few, many, or a class for an expanded clone.

cdr3_length	d_call	v_call	j_call	clone_size	cdr3_nt	cdr3_aa
16	TRBD1	TRBV5-1	TRBJ1-1	few	TGCGCCAGCAGCTTGCAGGGGGCGCGGGGCTGGACTGAAGCTTTCTTT	CASSLQGARGWTEAFF
13	-	TRBV7-2	TRBJ2-3	few	TGTGCCATCAGGAGTTTGAACACAGATACGCAGTATTTT	CAIRSLNTDTQYF
12	-	TRBV7-2	TRBJ2-5	many	TGTGCCAGCAGCTTCGGAGGGGAGACCCAGTACTTC	CASSFGGETQYF
15	-	TRBV11-2	TRBJ1-2	-	TGTGCCAGCAGCTTACTCCCAGGATCGAACTATGGCTACACCTTC	CASSLLPGSNYGYTF
18	-	TRBV7-2	TRBJ2-7	few	TGTGCCAGCAGCTTAGCGAGGCGACTCGGGGAGAGCTCCTACGAGCAGTACTTC	CASSLARRLGESSYEQYF
13	-	TRBV20-1	TRBJ2-1	many	TGCAGTGTCGGGGGAGCTACCTACAATGAGCAGTTCTTC	CSVGGATYNEQFF
12	-	TRBV7-9	TRBJ1-2	few	TGTGCCAGCAGCTTAGAAATGGGGAGCTACACCTTC	CASSLEMGSYTF
16	TRBD2	TRBV18	TRBJ2-1	-	TGTGCCAGCTCCCCGGGGGCGGGAGGGCCCGGGAATGAGCAGTTCTTC	CASSPGAGGPGNEQFF
13	-	TRBV6-6	TRBJ2-2	-	TGTGCCAGCAGTTATGGGGGACACGGGGAGCTGTTTTTT	CASSYGGHGELFF
14	-	TRBV29-1	TRBJ1-1	few	TGCAGCGCTTTGAAGTCGTCGGGGGAGATCGGGGCTTTCTTT	CSALKSSGEIGAFF
13	-	TRBV18	TRBJ1-1	-	TGTGCCAGCTCACCAGCAGGGTCCACTGAAGCTTTCTTT	CASSPAGSTEAFF
13	-	TRBV6-5	TRBJ2-7	many	TGTGCCAGCAGTTATTCAGGATCCTACGAGCAGTACTTC	CASSYSGSYEQYF
17	TRBD2	TRBV5-1	TRBJ2-1	-	TGCGCCAGCAGCTTGGAGGCTAGCGGCAGCTCCTACAATGAGCAGTTCTTC	CASSLEASGSSYNEQFF
12	TRBD1	TRBV7-2	TRBJ1-2	few	TGTGCCAGCAGCTTCCAGGGGGAAGGCTACACCTTC	CASSFQGEGYTF